This T cell receptor beta chain was observed in a study of tumor-infiltrating lymphocytes in primary liver carcinoma. The CDR3 totals 15 residues. Germline loops: CDR1 MNHEY, CDR2 SVGAGI. Trimming shortened V by 2 bases and J by 2 bases, and 12 bases separated the two germline ends. About this clonotype itself: One base away lies a much larger clone, so this may be a sequencing read error.

Researchers generated TCR beta cDNA from approximately 500 ng of total RNA, relying on a constant-region primer. Each TCR beta library was derived from three nested multiplex PCR rounds that employed slightly modified ARM-PCR. The first two PCR rounds, roughly 10 cycles each, used TRBV1-TRBV30 forward primers and a C-beta reverse primer. TCRdb reprocessed the multiplex PCR reads with MiXCR, giving one entry per CDR3 protein. The sample has about 330,000 distinct CDR3 sequences, approximately 64% seen once; the top ten hold about 6.5%. In addition to blood RNA drawn from unsorted whole blood, germline DNA was extracted.

This receptor was taken from a man aged 35 to 55 with primary liver carcinoma and hepatitis B virus infection. The sample comprised peripheral blood. V gene TRBV6-5 combines with J gene TRBJ2-5; possible D gene TRBD2, 6 bases. CDR3 sequence reads: CASSYSGGNQETQYF. CDR3 coding DNA: TGTGCCAGCAGTTACAGTGGAGGGAATCAAGAGACCCAGTACTTC.